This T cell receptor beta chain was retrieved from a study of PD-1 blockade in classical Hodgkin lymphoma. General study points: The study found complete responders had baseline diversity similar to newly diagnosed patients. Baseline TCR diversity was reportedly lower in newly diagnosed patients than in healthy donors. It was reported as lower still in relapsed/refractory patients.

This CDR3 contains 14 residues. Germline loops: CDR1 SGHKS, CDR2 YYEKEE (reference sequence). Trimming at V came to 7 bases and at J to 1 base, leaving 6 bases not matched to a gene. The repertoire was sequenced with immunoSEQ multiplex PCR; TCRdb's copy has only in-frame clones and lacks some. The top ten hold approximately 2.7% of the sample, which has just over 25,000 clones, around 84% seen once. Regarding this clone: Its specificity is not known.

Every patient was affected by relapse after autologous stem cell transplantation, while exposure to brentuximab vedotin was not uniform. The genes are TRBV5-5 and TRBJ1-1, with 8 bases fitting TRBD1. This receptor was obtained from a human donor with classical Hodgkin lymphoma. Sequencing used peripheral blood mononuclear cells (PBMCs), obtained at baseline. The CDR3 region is CASAPGQANTEAFF. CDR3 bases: TGTGCCAGCGCGCCGGGACAGGCGAACACTGAAGCTTTCTTT.